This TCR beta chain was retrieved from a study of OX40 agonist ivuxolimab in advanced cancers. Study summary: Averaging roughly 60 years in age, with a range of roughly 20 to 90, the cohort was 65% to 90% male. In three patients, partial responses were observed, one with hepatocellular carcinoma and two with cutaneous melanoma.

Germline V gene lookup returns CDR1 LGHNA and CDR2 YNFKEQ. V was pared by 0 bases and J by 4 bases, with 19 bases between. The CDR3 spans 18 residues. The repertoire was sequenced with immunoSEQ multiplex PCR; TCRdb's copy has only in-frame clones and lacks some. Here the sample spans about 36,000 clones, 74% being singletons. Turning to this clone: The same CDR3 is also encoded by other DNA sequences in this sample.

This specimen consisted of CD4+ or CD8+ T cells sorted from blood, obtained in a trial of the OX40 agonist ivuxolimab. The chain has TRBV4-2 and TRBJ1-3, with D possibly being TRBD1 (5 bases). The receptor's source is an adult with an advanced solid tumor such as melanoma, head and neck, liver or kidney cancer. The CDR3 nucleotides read TGTGCCAGCAGCCAAGATAGGGACCCAAACGGGCCCGGAAACACCATATATTTT. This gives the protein CASSQDRDPNGPGNTIYF.